This record looks at one T cell receptor beta chain sequence and its context. Its antigen is not identified. The data were taken from a study of post-analysis software for immune sequencing data. Study outcomes and limitations: Significantly lower normalized Chao1 diversity was seen in multiple sclerosis patients than in controls.

The library was made from cDNA and included unique molecular identifiers. A single record per CDR3 protein comes from TCRdb applying MiXCR to the PCR reads. The sample yields hundreds of thousands of distinct CDR3 sequences, about 60% seen once. Input material: blood. This sequence originates from a girl aged 2-15 years with multiple sclerosis.

The CDR3 reads CSARDLTSAKNIQYF. In DNA, the CDR3 is TGCAGTGCTAGAGATCTCACTTCCGCCAAAAACATTCAGTACTTC. This chain uses TRBV20-1 with TRBJ2-4; D is undetermined. The ends were cut back, 0 bases at V and 1 base at J, with 10 bases in the middle. Germline lookup yields CDR1 DFQATT and CDR2 SNEGSKA (reference sequence). The CDR3 is 15 amino acids.